This T cell receptor beta chain was sequenced in a study of T cells in Graves' hyperthyroidism and ophthalmopathy. RNA transcripts yielded amplified TCR beta CDR3 regions. HTBI primers drove first-round RT-PCR of the TCR CDR3. TCRdb reprocessed the multiplex PCR reads via MiXCR and lists one record per CDR3 protein. Counted here are over 350,000 distinct CDR3 sequences, about 15% occurring once; the ten biggest clones make up under 15%. Uncontrolled infection, other autoimmune disease, pregnancy or lactation excluded patients. In germline, CDR1 is DFQATT, CDR2 SNEGSKA (reference sequence). The junction had 14 bases not matched to a gene; V was cut back by 1 base and J by 0 bases. CDR3 length: 19 residues.

The gene calls are TRBV20-1 and TRBJ2-2, with 7 bases aligning to TRBD1. Sequences were obtained from blood. The source is a man aged 18 to 29 with Graves' ophthalmopathy. CDR3 protein: CSARVIQPGGMSNTGELFF. The CDR3 DNA reads TGCAGTGCTAGAGTGATTCAACCAGGGGGTATGTCGAACACCGGGGAGCTGTTTTTT.